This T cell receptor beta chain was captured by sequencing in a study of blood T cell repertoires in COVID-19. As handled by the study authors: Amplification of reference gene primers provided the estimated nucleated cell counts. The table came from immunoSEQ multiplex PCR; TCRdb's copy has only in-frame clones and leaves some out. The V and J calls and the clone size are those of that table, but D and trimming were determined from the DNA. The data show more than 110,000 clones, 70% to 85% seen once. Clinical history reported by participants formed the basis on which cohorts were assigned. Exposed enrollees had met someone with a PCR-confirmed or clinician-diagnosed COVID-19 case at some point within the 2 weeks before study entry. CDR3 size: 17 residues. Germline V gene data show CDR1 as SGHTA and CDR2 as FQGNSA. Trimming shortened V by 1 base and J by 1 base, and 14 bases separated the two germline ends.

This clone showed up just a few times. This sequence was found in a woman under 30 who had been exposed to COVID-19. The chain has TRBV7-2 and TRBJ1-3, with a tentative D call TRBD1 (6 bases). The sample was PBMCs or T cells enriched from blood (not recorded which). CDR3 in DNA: TGTGCCAGCAGCTTAGTTTGGCAGGGGTCATCTGGAAACACCATATATTTT. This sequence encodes CASSLVWQGSSGNTIYF.